A selection of T cell receptor beta chains follows, all from one sample in a study of CD8+ T cells in alopecia areata. Measured with immunoSEQ multiplex PCR; TCRdb has only the in-frame clones, and not every one. The table lists about 97,000 clones, about two fifths of them singletons. Sequenced material: CD4+ T cells sorted from blood. Receptor source: a human donor with alopecia areata. The CDR3 runs from the conserved cysteine through the conserved F or W. The order of the fields is CDR3 protein, CDR3 DNA, clone size, J gene, D gene, V gene. A D gene is named only where the DNA matches it firmly. Only some rows state a clone size, as once, few, many or a class for expanded clones.

CASSLSSGQGHEQYF TGTGCCAGCAGTTTATCTTCGGGACAGGGGCACGAGCAGTACTTC . TRBJ2-7 TRBD1 TRBV27
CASSTAGTGYYEQYF TGCGCCAGCAGCACCGCCGGGACAGGGTACTACGAGCAGTACTTC . TRBJ2-7 TRBD1 TRBV5-1
CAWSQSEYTEAFF TGTGCCTGGAGTCAGTCGGAGTACACTGAAGCTTTCTTT . TRBJ1-1 . TRBV30
CATSRDGRGPPTDTQYF TGTGCCACCAGCAGAGATGGGCGGGGGCCTCCCACAGATACGCAGTATTTT . TRBJ2-3 . TRBV15
CSAHRDNNNEQFF TGCAGCGCTCACAGAGATAATAACAATGAGCAGTTCTTC few TRBJ2-1 . TRBV29-1
CASSLALAGAYNEQFF TGCGCCAGCAGCTTGGCTCTAGCGGGAGCCTACAATGAGCAGTTCTTC . TRBJ2-1 TRBD2 TRBV5-1
CAIRAVAGGEQYF TGTGCCATCAGAGCCGTAGCGGGAGGAGAGCAGTACTTC few TRBJ2-7 TRBD2 TRBV10-3
CASRLQGPSPSGANVLTF TGTGCCAGCCGATTACAGGGCCCGAGTCCGTCTGGGGCCAACGTCCTGACTTTC . TRBJ2-6 . TRBV27
CASSRNGAYNEQFF TGTGCCAGCAGCCGTAACGGGGCCTACAATGAGCAGTTCTTC . TRBJ2-1 . TRBV7-2
CASELGQGSYEQYF TGTGCCAGCGAGCTGGGGCAGGGATCCTACGAGCAGTACTTC . TRBJ2-7 . TRBV6-6
CASRPKQGSSYNSPLHF TGTGCCAGCAGGCCGAAACAGGGAAGCTCCTATAATTCACCCCTCCACTTT . TRBJ1-6 . TRBV28
CASSTRGNRDRGTYEQYF TGTGCCAGCAGCACCCGAGGAAACCGGGACAGGGGTACCTACGAGCAGTACTTC . TRBJ2-7 TRBD1 TRBV7-2
CASSLAGQQRDTQYF TGTGCCAGCAGCTTAGCGGGGCAGCAACGAGATACGCAGTATTTT few TRBJ2-3 . TRBV7-2
CASSANRGITETQYF TGTGCCAGCAGCGCTAACAGGGGGATCACGGAGACCCAGTACTTC . TRBJ2-5 TRBD1 TRBV9
CASTSSGRLNNEQFF TGTGCCAGCACCTCGAGCGGGAGACTCAACAATGAGCAGTTCTTC . TRBJ2-1 TRBD2 TRBV5-6
CATSRGDGNYGYTF TGTGCCACCAGCAGAGGGGACGGAAACTATGGCTACACCTTC . TRBJ1-2 . TRBV15
CASSIRDRGLNTEAFF TGTGCCAGCAGCATCCGGGACAGGGGGCTAAACACTGAAGCTTTCTTT few TRBJ1-1 TRBD1 TRBV7-9
CASIPRVSYEQYF TGTGCCAGCATCCCCAGGGTTTCCTACGAGCAGTACTTC . TRBJ2-7 . TRBV28